These 18 T cell receptor delta chains came from one sample sequenced in a study of γδ T cells in repeated Plasmodium falciparum infection. Vgamma9/Vdelta2+ and Vdelta2-negative gammadelta T cells were flow-sorted from PBMC for bulk sequencing. TCRdb reran clone calling via CATT on the multiplex PCR reads. This table holds tens of thousands of delta-chain clones, roughly 0.9% found once. The specimen sequenced was gamma-delta T cells from blood. The receptors were sampled from a pool of human donors (malaria-infected and uninfected, not separated).

For this clone: TCRdb's protein for this DNA is that of a much larger clone and differs from the translation at residue 6, likely a read error; the protein shown is the DNA translation. The chain is built from TRDV1 and TRDJ1; 9 bases map to TRDD2. Trimming at V came to 0 bases and at J to 1 base, leaving 12 bases not matched to a gene. From germline, CDR1 is TSWWSYY and CDR2 QGS. This CDR3 comprises 19 residues. The CDR3 DNA reads as TGTGCTCTTGGGGAACTGCCTTCCTACATTGGGGGCCCCACCGATAAACTCATCTTT. Protein sequence: CALGELPSYIGGPTDKLIF.

This clone was counted only a few times. TCRdb's protein for this DNA is that of a much larger clone and differs from the translation at residue 11, likely a read error; the protein shown is the DNA translation. The gene calls are TRAV14/DV4 and TRDJ1; perhaps TRDD3 as D (6 bases). Per the germline V gene, CDR1 is TSDPSYG and CDR2 is QGSYDQQN (reference sequence). The CDR3 contains 18 residues. The V end lost 9 bases, the J end lost 2 bases, and 28 bases lay between the germline ends. This chain's CDR3 is CAIIHLRFGGVRTDKLIF. CDR3 sequence (DNA): TGTGCAATCATACACCTACGTTTTGGGGGGGTACGTACCGATAAACTCATCTTT.

Note on this clone: This likely reflects a read error, since a far larger clone is one base away. Other DNA sequences in this specimen translate into the identical CDR3. The chain combines TRDV1 with TRDJ1, with D perhaps given as TRDD2 or TRDD3 (7 bases each). The J gene, missing from TCRdb, was assigned here through DNA to germline matching. Per germline, CDR1 TSWWSYY and CDR2 QGS. This CDR3 is built from 19 residues. V was cut by 5 bases and J by 7 bases, with 32 bases left in between. The CDR3: CALGPRPSLRLGTVTKLIF. The CDR3 DNA reads as TGTGCTCTTGGGCCCCGGCCTTCCTTGAGACTGGGGACTGTTACTAAACTCATCTTT.

This clone was counted only a few times. The protein recorded in TCRdb matches a much larger clone and deviates from this DNA's translation at residue 5, suggesting a read error; the protein here is obtained by translating the DNA. The chain recombines TRDV2 with TRDJ2; possibly TRDD3 for D (6 bases). Here the J gene came from matching the DNA to germline, since TCRdb omits it. Trimming shortened V by 3 bases and J by 3 bases, and 19 bases separated the two germline ends. This CDR3 is 17 amino acids long. Germline V gives CDR1 GEAIGNYY, CDR2 EKD. CDR3 nucleotides: TGTGCCTGTGACCCCGTACTGGGAACGAACCTGACAGCACAACTCTTCTTT. Protein product: CACDPVLGTNLTAQLFF.

Note on this clone: A read error likely explains this, since a far larger clone differs by one base. At the DNA level, this CDR3 is encoded by other sequences in the same sample as well. The rearrangement links TRDV2 to TRDJ1; 8 bases agree with TRDD3. In the absence of a J gene in TCRdb, the DNA was matched to germline to assign it here. CDR3 length: 18 residues. CDR1 is GEAIGNYY, CDR2 EKD, per germline. The trim removed 2 bases at V and 0 bases at J, leaving 13 bases unmatched. The CDR3 here is CACDILLGGPQYTDKLIF. The CDR3 DNA follows: TGTGCCTGTGACATCCTACTGGGGGGTCCTCAGTACACCGATAAACTCATCTTT.

This clone was counted only a few times. This probably arose from a read error, given a far larger clone one base away. The rearrangement links TRDV1 to TRDJ1; tentatively, D is TRDD3 (5 bases). The J gene, missing from TCRdb, was assigned here through DNA to germline matching. CDR3 size: 10 residues. Germline V lookup: CDR1 TSWWSYY, CDR2 QGS. Here the CDR3 DNA reads TGTGCCCTTGGGGAACTAAGACTCATCTTT. Translating gives CALGELRLIF.

Comment on this clone: TCRdb has a much larger clone's protein, which differs at residue 7 from the translation of this DNA, likely because of a read error; what is shown is the protein translated from the DNA. The rearrangement links TRDV1 to TRDJ1; D may be TRDD3 (6 bases). No J gene was available from TCRdb, and it was assigned here by a germline match of the DNA. V gave up 4 bases and J gave up 7 bases, with 28 bases separating them. The length of the CDR3 is 18 residues. Germline CDR1 and CDR2: TSWWSYY and QGS. CDR3 loop: CALGVYRPVGSDTRKLIF. The CDR3 region has the DNA TGTGCTCTTGGGGTCTATAGACCGGTAGGTAGTGATACGCGTAAACTCATCTTT.

This clone occurred many times. TCRdb has a much larger clone's protein, which differs at residue 6 from the translation of this DNA, likely because of a read error; what is shown is the protein translated from the DNA. The chain is built from TRDV2 and TRDJ2; D uncertain. The J gene, absent from TCRdb, was called here by matching the DNA to germline. Trimming took 2 bases from V and 7 from J, leaving 22 bases between them. The CDR3 spans 17 residues. Germline V gives CDR1 GEAIGNYY, CDR2 EKD. The CDR3 coding sequence is TGTGCCTGTGACAAGGCGGGTGACCCAAGTAGGAAAGCACAACTCTTCTTT. Its translation is CACDKAGDPSRKAQLFF.

Many counts were recorded for this clone. TCRdb assigns this DNA the protein of a much larger clone, which departs from its translation at residue 4; this likely reflects a read error, and the protein shown comes from translating the DNA. This chain joins TRDV2 and TRDJ1; D call uncertain. TCRdb records no J gene; here it was assigned by comparing the DNA to germline. Germline loops: CDR1 GEAIGNYY, CDR2 EKD. The CDR3 runs 14 residues. CDR3 sequence: CACGTAPEGDKLIF. CDR3 DNA sequence: TGTGCCTGTGGCACCGCTCCCGAGGGCGATAAACTCATCTTT.

This clone showed up just a few times. TCRdb shows a much larger clone's protein in place of this DNA's translation, and the two differ at residue 3, likely through a read error; the protein shown is translated from the DNA. The chain recombines TRDV1 with TRDJ1, with 8 nucleotides matching TRDD3. Since TCRdb gives no J gene, matching the DNA to germline was used here to assign it. Looked up from germline, CDR1 is TSWWSYY and CDR2 is QGS. The CDR3 runs to 26 residues. CDR3 protein: CARGELFGGPVLTAYWGLPYTDKLIF. In DNA, the CDR3 is TGTGCTCGTGGGGAACTGTTCGGGGGGCCAGTCTTGACTGCGTACTGGGGGTTACCTTACACCGATAAACTCATCTTT.

This clone showed up many times. A read error may be the cause here, since a much bigger clone is one base away. The chain recombines TRDV1 with TRDJ1; 7 nucleotides agree with TRDD3. No J segment appears in TCRdb, so it was assigned here by matching the sequence to germline. V lost 0 bases, J lost 0 bases, and 16 bases stayed unmatched. In germline, CDR1 is TSWWSYY, CDR2 QGS. This CDR3 is built from 20 residues. The CDR3 DNA is TGTGCTCTTGGGGAACTGGTACCCTCCAAGTGGGGGACGTACACCGATAAACTCATCTTT. Residues: CALGELVPSKWGTYTDKLIF.

Concerning this clone itself: TCRdb records a much larger clone's protein for this DNA, with a difference at residue 15 that likely arises from a read error; the protein given is the translation of the DNA. The rearrangement links TRDV1 to TRDJ1; maybe TRDD3 (6 bases). Since TCRdb gives no J gene, matching the DNA to germline was used here to assign it. The CDR3 spans 22 residues. V gave up 1 base and J gave up 0 bases, with 30 bases separating them. Looked up from germline, CDR1 is TSWWSYY and CDR2 is QGS. This CDR3 reads CALGEPRRRDTRTPSHTDKLIF. In DNA, the CDR3 is TGTGCTCTTGGGGAACCTCGGAGAAGAGATACGCGGACACCATCCCACACCGATAAACTCATCTTT.

Regarding this clone: A far larger clone is only one base removed, so a read error is likely. Other DNA sequences in the same sample also yield this CDR3. V gene TRDV1 combines with J gene TRDJ1; D is perhaps TRDD3 (5 bases). Here the J gene was assigned by germline matching of the DNA, as TCRdb has none. Germline V gives CDR1 TSWWSYY, CDR2 QGS. CDR3 size: 24 residues. The V end lost 1 base, the J end lost 5 bases, and 41 bases lay between the germline ends. DNA of the CDR3: TGTGCTCTTGGGGAACGTATGGGCCACATACGCGGGGTCTGTAACCCGAACGCGTCTGATAAACTCATCTTT. Its translation is CALGERMGHIRGVCNPNASDKLIF.

Comment on this clone: Since a far larger clone is one base different, this is likely a read error. In the same sample, other DNA sequences code for this CDR3. The gene calls are TRDV2 and TRDJ1; weak D call: TRDD3 (6 bases). No J gene is reported in TCRdb; it was inferred here by comparing the DNA with germline. CDR1 is GEAIGNYY and CDR2 is EKD in the germline V gene. This CDR3 region has 16 residues. V shed 0 bases and J shed 0 bases, with 13 bases lying between them. The CDR3 protein is CACDTVGGGDTDKLIF. The CDR3 DNA sequence: TGTGCCTGTGACACCGTCGGGGGAGGGGACACCGATAAACTCATCTTT.

This clone was seen more than once but under ten times. This likely came from a read error, as a far larger clone is one base away. Within the sample, other DNA sequences also encode this same CDR3. The chain is built from TRDV1 and TRDJ1; 9 bases align to TRDD3. This CDR3 is 22 amino acids long. Germline values: CDR1 TSWWSYY, CDR2 QGS. The CDR3 nucleotides read TGTGCTCTTGGGGTCTTCAATAATATTCTAAACTGGGGGACACCATCAGCCGACAAACTCATCTTT. Translating it yields CALGVFNNILNWGTPSADKLIF.

There are a few counts of this clone. TCRdb's protein for this DNA is that of a much larger clone and differs from the translation at residue 5, likely a read error; the protein shown is the DNA translation. V and J are TRDV2 and TRDJ3, with D possibly TRDD2 on 6 matching bases. As TCRdb names no J gene, one was assigned here on the basis of a DNA match to germline. V shed 2 bases and J shed 2 bases, with 12 bases lying between them. The CDR3 extends over 17 amino acids. CDR1 and CDR2 (germline): GEAIGNYY, EKD. As DNA, the CDR3 is TGTGCCTGTGACATCCTACTAGGGCCCTGGGACACCCGACAGATGTTTTTC. It is translated as CACDILLGPWDTRQMFF.

This clone was observed a handful of times. Translating this DNA gives a protein that differs at residue 21 from the TCRdb one, which belongs to a much larger clone; a read error is likely, and the protein shown is this translation. This chain links TRAV38-2/DV8 with TRDJ1; possible D gene TRDD2, 9 bases. TCRdb carries no J gene annotation; the J gene was assigned here by matching the DNA with germline. V lost 2 bases and J lost 1, with 48 bases in between. The CDR3 runs 27 residues. In germline, CDR1 is TSESDYY, CDR2 QEAYKQQN. CDR3 in DNA: TGTGCTTATAGGAGTCGGGGGGGGAAAACCTTCCTACGCGCTCTCCGTACTGGGGGTCCTCGCACCGATAAACTCATCTTT. It yields the protein CAYRSRGGKTFLRALRTGGPRTDKLIF.

This clone has just a few counts. Since a far larger clone is one base different, this is likely a read error. Other DNA sequences in the sample encode the same CDR3. The chain joins TRDV1 to TRDJ1, with 13 bases matching TRDD3. Germline loops: CDR1 TSWWSYY, CDR2 QGS. V shed 3 bases, J shed 2 bases, and the junction held 21 bases outside the gene matches. The CDR3 has 22 amino acids. Here the CDR3 DNA reads TGTGCTCTTGGGGATCTTATCCTTCAACTTCTACTGGGGGATACGGGGACCGATAAACTCATCTTT. Translating it yields CALGDLILQLLLGDTGTDKLIF.